These T cell receptor beta chains were read from a single sample in a study of T cell responses to AZD1222 COVID-19 vaccine. Here immunoSEQ multiplex PCR was the method, and the copy in TCRdb shows in-frame clones only, minus some. The sample includes 150,000 or so clones, roughly nine tenths seen only once; the top ten take around 5%. This material consisted of peripheral blood, taken on day 0 of AZD1222 vaccination. These receptors originate from an adult in good health. CDR3s include the opening cysteine and the closing phenylalanine or tryptophan. A D gene is named only where the DNA matches it firmly. Size is omitted from some rows. Given values are once, few, many or a class for expanded clones.

>NA|TRBV7-9|TRBJ2-7|TRBD1
CASSLTTGHEQYF
TGTGCCAGCAGCTTAACGACAGGGCACGAGCAGTACTTC
>NA|TRBV6-5|TRBJ2-2|TRBD1
CASSYEQGATGELFF
TGTGCCAGCAGTTACGAGCAGGGGGCCACCGGGGAGCTGTTTTTT
>NA|TRBV29-1|TRBJ1-1|NA
CSVEVGRGWSPEAFF
TGCAGCGTTGAAGTGGGAAGGGGGTGGTCCCCTGAAGCTTTCTTT
>once|TRBV5-1|TRBJ2-3|NA
CASSLGEDTDTQYF
TGCGCCAGCAGCTTGGGGGAGGACACAGATACGCAGTATTTT
>NA|TRBV6-5|TRBJ2-7|TRBD2
CASSYSLAGPSYEQYF
TGTGCCAGCAGTTACTCTCTAGCGGGCCCTTCCTACGAGCAGTACTTC
>NA|TRBV5-1|TRBJ1-1|TRBD1
CASTPGQGSNGEAFF
TGCGCCAGCACCCCGGGACAGGGTTCCAACGGTGAAGCTTTCTTT
>NA|TRBV10-3|TRBJ1-1|NA
CAISESTGPATEAFF
TGTGCCATCAGTGAGTCGACTGGTCCAGCCACTGAAGCTTTCTTT
>NA|TRBV28|TRBJ2-4|NA
CASIDRRNIQYF
TGTGCCAGCATAGACCGGCGGAACATTCAGTACTTC
>NA|TRBV24-1|TRBJ1-2|NA
CATSDFYGYTF
TGTGCCACCAGTGATTTCTATGGCTACACCTTC
>NA|TRBV3-1/TRBV3-2|TRBJ2-7|NA
CASSARQESSYEQYF
TGTGCCAGCAGCGCTAGACAGGAATCTTCCTACGAGCAGTACTTC
>NA|TRBV18|TRBJ1-1|NA
CASSVMGTNTEAFF
TGTGCCAGCTCGGTTATGGGGACGAACACTGAAGCTTTCTTT
>NA|TRBV28|TRBJ1-4|NA
CASSPGGDPTNEKLFF
TGTGCCAGCAGCCCCGGCGGGGACCCAACTAATGAAAAACTGTTTTTT
>NA|TRBV27|TRBJ1-1|NA
CASSVFPGRQNTEAFF
TGTGCCAGCAGTGTATTCCCGGGACGCCAGAACACTGAAGCTTTCTTT
>NA|TRBV6-2/TRBV6-3|TRBJ2-7|NA
CASSWDNTYEQYF
TGTGCCAGCAGTTGGGACAATACCTACGAGCAGTACTTC
>NA|TRBV18|TRBJ1-1|NA
CASSPKGLPKANTEAFF
TGTGCCAGCTCGCCTAAGGGCCTTCCTAAAGCGAACACTGAAGCTTTCTTT
>NA|TRBV27|TRBJ1-6|NA
CASSPGGGSPLHF
TGTGCCAGCAGTCCCGGCGGGGGCTCACCCCTCCACTTT
>NA|TRBV11-2|TRBJ2-5|NA
CASSAVLAGSRETQYF
TGTGCCAGCAGCGCGGTCTTGGCGGGATCCCGGGAGACCCAGTACTTC
>NA|TRBV25-1|TRBJ2-7|NA
CASSQEEQYF
TGTGCCAGCAGTCAAGAGGAGCAGTACTTC
>once|TRBV4-2|TRBJ1-2|TRBD1
CASNSQGVGYGYTF
TGTGCCAGCAACTCACAGGGGGTCGGCTATGGCTACACCTTC
>NA|TRBV6-6|TRBJ1-1|TRBD1
CASSSGTGVMNTEAFF
TGTGCCAGCAGCTCCGGGACAGGGGTCATGAACACTGAAGCTTTCTTT
>NA|TRBV4-1|TRBJ1-1|NA
CASSQGLLNTEAFF
TGCGCCAGCAGCCAAGGACTGTTGAACACTGAAGCTTTCTTT
>NA|TRBV18|TRBJ2-7|TRBD1
CASSQGAEYEQYF
TGTGCCAGCTCACAGGGGGCCGAATACGAGCAGTACTTC
>NA|TRBV7-3|TRBJ2-3|TRBD2
CASGRGGADTQYF
TGTGCCAGCGGACGTGGGGGGGCAGATACGCAGTATTTT
>NA|TRBV6-2/TRBV6-3|TRBJ2-7|TRBD1
CASSYSRLEGQGLYEQYF
TGTGCCAGCAGTTACTCGAGGTTAGAAGGACAGGGTTTATACGAGCAGTACTTC
>NA|TRBV6-2/TRBV6-3|TRBJ2-3|TRBD2
CASSQGLASDTQYF
TGTGCCAGCAGTCAAGGACTAGCATCAGATACGCAGTATTTT
>NA|TRBV28|TRBJ1-2|TRBD1
CASSVGTGLNYGYTF
TGTGCCAGCAGTGTTGGGACAGGGCTTAACTATGGCTACACCTTC
>NA|TRBV28|TRBJ2-7|NA
CASRAGLNYEQYF
TGTGCCAGCAGGGCAGGGTTAAACTACGAGCAGTACTTC
>NA|TRBV9|TRBJ2-1|NA
CASSVEGGYYNEQFF
TGTGCCAGCAGCGTTGAGGGGGGGTACTACAATGAGCAGTTCTTC
>NA|TRBV2|TRBJ2-7|NA
CASTRTANYEQYF
TGTGCCAGCACCCGGACAGCGAACTACGAGCAGTACTTC
>NA|TRBV28|TRBJ2-1|NA
CASSWVPGRGSYNEQFF
TGTGCCAGCAGCTGGGTCCCAGGAAGGGGATCCTACAATGAGCAGTTCTTC
>NA|TRBV28|TRBJ1-3|NA
CASAEGGSGNTIYF
TGTGCCAGCGCCGAGGGGGGCTCTGGAAACACCATATATTTT
>NA|TRBV7-2|TRBJ2-7|TRBD2
CASSLLGREGEQYF
TGTGCCAGCAGCCTCCTAGGACGGGAGGGCGAGCAGTACTTC